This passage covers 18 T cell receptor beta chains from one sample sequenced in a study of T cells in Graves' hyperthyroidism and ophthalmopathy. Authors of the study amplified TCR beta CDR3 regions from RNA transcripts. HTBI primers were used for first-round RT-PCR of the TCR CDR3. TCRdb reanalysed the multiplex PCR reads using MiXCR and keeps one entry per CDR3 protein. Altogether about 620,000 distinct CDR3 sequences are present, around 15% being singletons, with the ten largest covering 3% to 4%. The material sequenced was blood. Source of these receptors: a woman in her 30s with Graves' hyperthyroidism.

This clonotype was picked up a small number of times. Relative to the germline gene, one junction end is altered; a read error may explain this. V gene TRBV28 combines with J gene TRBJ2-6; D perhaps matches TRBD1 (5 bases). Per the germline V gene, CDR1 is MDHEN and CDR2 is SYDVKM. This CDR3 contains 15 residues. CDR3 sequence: CASSVLLSGANALTF. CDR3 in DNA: TGTGCCAGCAGTGTTCTCCTCTCTGGGGCCAACGCCCTGACTTTC.

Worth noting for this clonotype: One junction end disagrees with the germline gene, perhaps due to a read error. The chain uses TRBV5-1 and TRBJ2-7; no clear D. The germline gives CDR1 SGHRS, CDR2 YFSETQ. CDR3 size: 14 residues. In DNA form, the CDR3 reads TGCGCCAGCAGCTTGGCCGCCTCCGCCTACGAGCACTACTTC. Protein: CASSLAASAYEHYF.

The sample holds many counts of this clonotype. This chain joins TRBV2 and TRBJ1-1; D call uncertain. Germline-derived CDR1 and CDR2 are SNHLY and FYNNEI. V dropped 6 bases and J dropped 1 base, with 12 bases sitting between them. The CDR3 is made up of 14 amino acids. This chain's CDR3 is CASSHRTQNTEAFF. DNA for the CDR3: TGTGCCAGCAGCCACCGTACTCAGAACACTGAAGCTTTCTTT.

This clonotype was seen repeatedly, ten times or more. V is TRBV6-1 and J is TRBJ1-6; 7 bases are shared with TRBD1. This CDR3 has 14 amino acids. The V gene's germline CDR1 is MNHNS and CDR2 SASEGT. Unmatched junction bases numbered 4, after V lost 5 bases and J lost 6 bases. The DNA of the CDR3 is TGTGCCAGCAGTACCGGGACAGCTAATTCACCCCTCCACTTT. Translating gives CASSTGTANSPLHF.

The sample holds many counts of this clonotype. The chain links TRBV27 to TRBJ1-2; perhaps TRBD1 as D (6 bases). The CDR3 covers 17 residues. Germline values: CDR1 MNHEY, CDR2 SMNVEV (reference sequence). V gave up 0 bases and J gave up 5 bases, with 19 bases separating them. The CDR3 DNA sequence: TGTGCCAGCAGTTTATCACCGGTGTCCGCAGGGGAATATGGCTACACCTTC. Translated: CASSLSPVSAGEYGYTF.

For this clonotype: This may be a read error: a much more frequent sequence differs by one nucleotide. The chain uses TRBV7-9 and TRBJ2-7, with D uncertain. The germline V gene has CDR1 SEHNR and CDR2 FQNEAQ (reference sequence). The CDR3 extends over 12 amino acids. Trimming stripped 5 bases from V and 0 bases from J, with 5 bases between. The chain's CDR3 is CASSHTSYEQYF. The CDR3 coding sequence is TGTGCCAGCAGCCACACCTCCTACGAGCAGTACTTC.

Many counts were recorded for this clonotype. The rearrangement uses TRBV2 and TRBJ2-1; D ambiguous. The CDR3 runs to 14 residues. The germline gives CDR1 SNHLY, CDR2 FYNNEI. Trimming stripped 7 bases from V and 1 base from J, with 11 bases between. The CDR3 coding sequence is TGTGCCAGCACCCCCGCTCTATCCTACAATGAGCAGTTCTTC. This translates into CASTPALSYNEQFF.

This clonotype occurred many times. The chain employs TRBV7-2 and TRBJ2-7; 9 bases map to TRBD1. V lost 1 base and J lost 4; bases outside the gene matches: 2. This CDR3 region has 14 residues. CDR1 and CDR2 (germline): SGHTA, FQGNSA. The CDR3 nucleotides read TGTGCCAGCAGCTTAGAAGGGACAGGGTACGAGCAGTACTTC. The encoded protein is CASSLEGTGYEQYF.

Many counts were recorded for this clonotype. CDR3 bases: TGTGCCAGCAGTTTATGGACTAGCGGGAGGAATGAGCAGTTCTTC. The encoded protein is CASSLWTSGRNEQFF. The chain carries TRBV27 and TRBJ2-1; the match to TRBD2 covers 14 bases. V was clipped by 1 base and J by 7 bases; unmatched bases: 0. There are 15 residues in the CDR3. Germline V gene lookup returns CDR1 MNHEY and CDR2 SMNVEV (reference sequence).

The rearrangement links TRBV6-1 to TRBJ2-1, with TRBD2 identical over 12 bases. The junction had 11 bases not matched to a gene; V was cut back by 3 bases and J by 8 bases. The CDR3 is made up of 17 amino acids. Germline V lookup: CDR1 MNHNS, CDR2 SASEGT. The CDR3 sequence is CASSDSVTSGRRDEQFF. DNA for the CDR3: TGTGCCAGCAGTGATTCCGTTACTAGCGGGAGGAGAGATGAGCAGTTCTTC.

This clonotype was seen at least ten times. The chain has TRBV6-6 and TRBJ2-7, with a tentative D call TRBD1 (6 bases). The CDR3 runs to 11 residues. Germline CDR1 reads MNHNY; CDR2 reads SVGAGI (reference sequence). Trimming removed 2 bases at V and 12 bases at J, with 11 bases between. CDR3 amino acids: CASSYGQTTYF. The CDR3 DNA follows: TGTGCCAGCAGTTACGGACAGACGACGTACTTC.

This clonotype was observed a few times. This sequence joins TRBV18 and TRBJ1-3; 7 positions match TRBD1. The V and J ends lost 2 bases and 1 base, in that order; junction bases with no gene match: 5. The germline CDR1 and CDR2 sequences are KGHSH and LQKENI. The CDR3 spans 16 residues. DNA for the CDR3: TGTGCCAGCTCACCATCATTACAGGGGTCTGGAAACACCATATATTTT. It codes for CASSPSLQGSGNTIYF.

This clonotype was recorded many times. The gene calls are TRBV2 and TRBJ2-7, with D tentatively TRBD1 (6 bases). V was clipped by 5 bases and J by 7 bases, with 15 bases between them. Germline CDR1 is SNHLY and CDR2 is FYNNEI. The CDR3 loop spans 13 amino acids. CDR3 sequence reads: CASSYGQSGEQYF. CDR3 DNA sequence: TGTGCCAGCAGTTACGGACAGTCCGGAGAGCAGTACTTC.

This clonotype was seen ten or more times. CDR3: CASSLALAAGLNEKLFF. The CDR3 DNA reads as TGTGCCAGCAGTTTAGCTCTCGCGGCAGGATTGAATGAAAAACTGTTTTTT. The chain links TRBV12-3 or TRBV12-4 to TRBJ1-4; D gene ambiguous. The CDR3 sequence is 17 residues long. V was trimmed by 0 bases and J by 5 bases, leaving 16 bases between them.

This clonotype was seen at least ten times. CDR3 DNA: TGCAGTGCTAGAGATTTTCAGGCGGGAGAGGACGAGCAGTACTTC. It yields the protein CSARDFQAGEDEQYF. The chain has TRBV20-1 and TRBJ2-7, with 7 positions matching TRBD2. V lost 0 bases to trimming and J lost 5 bases; unmatched junction nucleotides: 10. The V gene's germline CDR1 is DFQATT and CDR2 SNEGSKA (reference sequence). CDR3 length equals 15 residues.

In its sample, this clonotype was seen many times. CDR3: CASRTQDSSYEQYF. For the CDR3, the DNA is TGTGCCAGCAGGACCCAGGACAGCTCCTACGAGCAGTACTTC. The gene calls are TRBV27 and TRBJ2-7, with D maybe TRBD1 (6 bases). From germline, CDR1 is MNHEY and CDR2 SMNVEV (reference sequence). The CDR3 totals 14 residues. Trimming left V 6 bases short and J 0 bases short, with 12 bases between.

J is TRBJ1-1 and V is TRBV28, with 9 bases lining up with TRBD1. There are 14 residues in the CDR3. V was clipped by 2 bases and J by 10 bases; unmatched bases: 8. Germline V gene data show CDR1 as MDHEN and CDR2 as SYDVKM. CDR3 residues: CASSLPGQGKIAFF. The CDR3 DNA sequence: TGTGCCAGCAGTTTACCCGGACAGGGGAAGATAGCTTTCTTT. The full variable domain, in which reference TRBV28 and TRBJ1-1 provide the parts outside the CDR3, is DVKVTQSSRYLVKRTGEKVFLECVQDMDHENMFWYRQDPGLGLRLIYFSYDVKMKEKGDIPEGYSVSREKKERFSLILESASTNQTSMYLCASSLPGQGKIAFFGQGTRLTVV.

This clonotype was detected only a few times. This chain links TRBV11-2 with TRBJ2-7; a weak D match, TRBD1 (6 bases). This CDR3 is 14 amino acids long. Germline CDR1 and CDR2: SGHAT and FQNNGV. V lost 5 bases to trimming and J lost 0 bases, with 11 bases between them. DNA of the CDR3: TGTGCCAGCAGCGGAATGGACAGCTCCTACGAGCAGTACTTC. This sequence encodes CASSGMDSSYEQYF.